The 24 T cell receptor beta chains in this list originate from one sample, sequenced in a study of T cell responses to AZD1222 COVID-19 vaccine. TCRdb keeps only in-frame clones here, not all; method: immunoSEQ multiplex PCR. The table has about 100,000 clones, more than 70% seen once. This material consisted of peripheral blood, taken on day 0 of MenACWY control vaccination. These receptors all stem from an adult in good health.

This clone occurred once. The chain links TRBV9 to TRBJ1-2; TRBD1 might be the D (6 bases). Germline CDR1 is SGDLS and CDR2 is YYNGEE. Between the trimmed V and J ends, which lost 0 bases and 5 bases, there was a span of 11 bases. CDR3 length: 14 residues. CDR3 DNA: TGTGCCAGCAGCGTAGGCGGGGGCAGTTATGGCTACACCTTC. The encoded protein is CASSVGGGSYGYTF.

This chain connects TRBV7-3 to TRBJ1-1; perhaps TRBD1 as D (5 bases). The CDR3 has 14 amino acids. The germline V gene encodes CDR1 SGHTA and CDR2 FQGTGA. The V end lost 5 bases, the J end lost 3 bases, and 13 bases lay between the germline ends. The CDR3 is CASSQLGGDTEAFF. In DNA, the CDR3 is TGTGCCAGCAGCCAACTCGGGGGGGACACTGAAGCTTTCTTT.

Written as DNA, the CDR3 is TGTGCTAGTGGTTTGGCAAAAGACAGCATAAACACCGGGGAGCTGTTTTTT. This gives the protein CASGLAKDSINTGELFF. V gene TRBV12-5 combines with J gene TRBJ2-2; a weak D match, TRBD1 (5 bases). The CDR3 has 17 residues. Germline V gene data show CDR1 as LGHNT and CDR2 as FRNRAP. V was cut by 1 base and J by 2 bases, with 14 bases left in between.

The chain recombines TRBV10-3 with TRBJ2-1; 11 nucleotides agree with TRBD2. Per germline, CDR1 ENHRY and CDR2 SYGVKD. V was clipped by 6 bases and J by 5 bases; unmatched bases: 0. This CDR3 spans 13 amino acids. The CDR3 protein is CAIRGLADNEQFF. The CDR3 region has the DNA TGTGCCATCAGGGGACTAGCGGACAATGAGCAGTTCTTC.

This clone was seen a few times. This chain uses TRBV4-1 with TRBJ1-2; D is unclear. V lost 0 bases, J lost 7 bases, and 12 bases lay in between. The germline gives CDR1 MGHRA, CDR2 YSYEKL. The CDR3 has 14 residues. CDR3 residues: CASSQDRQDPGYTF. CDR3 coding DNA: TGCGCCAGCAGCCAAGATAGGCAGGACCCTGGCTACACCTTC.

The V and J genes are TRBV28 and TRBJ1-5; 8 nucleotides agree with TRBD1. Germline assignment: CDR1 MDHEN and CDR2 SYDVKM. This CDR3 comprises 13 residues. Trimming cost V 6 bases and J 5 bases; bases outside gene matches: 3. DNA for the CDR3: TGTGCCAGCAGGGACAGGGTTGATCAGCCCCAGCATTTT. It yields the protein CASRDRVDQPQHF.

The CDR3 coding sequence is TGCAGTGCTACAGGGGTGCAAGGCTACACCTTC. Translating it yields CSATGVQGYTF. The genes are TRBV20-1 and TRBJ1-2; D may be TRBD1 (6 bases). Trimming cost V 4 bases and J 8 bases, with 11 bases left between them. The CDR3 loop spans 11 amino acids. Germline V CDR1 and CDR2: DFQATT, SNEGSKA (reference sequence).

J is TRBJ2-1 and V is TRBV6-6, with TRBD2 matching over 11 bases. The ends lost 5 bases at V and 5 bases at J; junction bases unmatched: 11. CDR1 is MNHNY and CDR2 is SVGAGI in the germline V gene (reference sequence). CDR3 length: 17 amino acids. CDR3 protein: CASSLTPGTSGDNEQFF. The CDR3 bases are TGTGCCAGCAGTCTTACTCCCGGGACTAGCGGTGACAATGAGCAGTTCTTC.

The rearrangement uses TRBV5-1 and TRBJ2-4, with a tentative D call TRBD1 (5 bases). The ends were cut back, 0 bases at V and 7 bases at J, with 14 bases in the middle. CDR1 is SGHRS, CDR2 YFSETQ, per germline. The CDR3 extends over 15 amino acids. The CDR3 region is CASSLEIDRLNIQYF. CDR3 DNA sequence: TGCGCCAGCAGCTTGGAAATTGACAGACTGAACATTCAGTACTTC.

This rearrangement joins TRBV30 to TRBJ1-2; D not certain. Trimming pared 4 bases from V and 6 bases from J, leaving 15 bases between. In germline, CDR1 is GTSNPN, CDR2 SVGIG (reference sequence). The CDR3 runs 13 residues. The CDR3, as DNA: TGTGCCTGGAAGCCCGCCGGGGATAATGGCTACACCTTC. Translated: CAWKPAGDNGYTF.

The chain recombines TRBV29-1 with TRBJ2-4, with D tentatively TRBD1 or TRBD2 (5 bases each). Deletions cut 1 base from V and 9 bases from J, with 13 bases between. CDR1 and CDR2 (germline): SQVTM, ANQGSEA. The CDR3 contains 13 residues. CDR3 region: CSVEAGRLSIQYF. The CDR3 DNA follows: TGCAGCGTTGAAGCGGGACGTTTAAGCATTCAGTACTTC.

The chain is built from TRBV4-1 and TRBJ2-7; D may be TRBD1 (5 bases). Germline lookup yields CDR1 MGHRA and CDR2 YSYEKL. V gave up 0 bases and J gave up 1 base, with 10 bases separating them. The CDR3 sequence is 15 residues long. This CDR3 reads CASSQDTGRSYEQYF. CDR3 coding DNA: TGCGCCAGCAGCCAAGATACAGGTCGATCCTACGAGCAGTACTTC.

The chain is built from TRBV9 and TRBJ1-1, with 8 nucleotides matching TRBD1. This CDR3 has 15 amino acids. The V gene's germline CDR1 is SGDLS and CDR2 YYNGEE. J gave up 5 bases and V 4 bases, and 10 bases lay outside the gene matches. The CDR3: CASSPSGGGGTEAFF. CDR3 sequence (DNA): TGTGCCAGCAGCCCATCAGGGGGCGGCGGGACTGAAGCTTTCTTT. Using reference TRBV9 and TRBJ1-1 for the parts outside the CDR3, the full variable domain is DSGVTQTPKHLITATGQRVTLRCSPRSGDLSVYWYQQSLDQGLQFLIQYYNGEERAKGNILERFSAQQFPDLHSELNLSSLELGDSALYFCASSPSGGGGTEAFFGQGTRLTVV.

This chain connects TRBV28 to TRBJ1-5; 8 bases fit TRBD1. V shed 5 bases, J shed 0 bases, and the junction held 6 bases outside the gene matches. Looked up from germline, CDR1 is MDHEN and CDR2 is SYDVKM. This CDR3 has 16 residues. The CDR3 region has the DNA TGTGCCAGCAGTGTAGGGACAGGACTTAGCAATCAGCCCCAGCATTTT. This encodes CASSVGTGLSNQPQHF.

The chain uses TRBV9 and TRBJ1-4, with 7 positions matching TRBD1. The ends lost 4 bases at V and 7 bases at J; junction bases unmatched: 4. Germline V CDR1 and CDR2: SGDLS, YYNGEE. CDR3 length equals 13 residues. The CDR3 sequence: CASSPRDSEKLFF. The CDR3 bases are TGTGCCAGCAGCCCCCGGGACAGTGAAAAACTGTTTTTT.

The chain links TRBV4-1 to TRBJ1-4; D is uncertain. From germline, CDR1 is MGHRA and CDR2 YSYEKL. The CDR3 consists of 17 residues. V was pared by 0 bases and J by 0 bases, with 11 bases between. The CDR3 region is CASSQDGRVATNEKLFF. CDR3 bases: TGCGCCAGCAGCCAAGATGGACGAGTTGCAACTAATGAAAAACTGTTTTTT.

The chain joins TRBV5-8 to TRBJ2-7, with 8 bases matching TRBD1. CDR1 and CDR2 (germline): SGHTS, YDEGEE. J lost 1 base, V lost 4 bases, and 7 bases had no gene match. This CDR3 has 15 residues. CDR3 bases: TGTGCCAGCAGCCCCCGGGACAGGCGATCCTACGAGCAGTACTTC. Protein sequence: CASSPRDRRSYEQYF.

The J gene is TRBJ2-5, the V gene TRBV6-2 or TRBV6-3; D may be TRBD2 (6 bases). V lost 5 bases and J lost 2, with 18 bases in between. In germline, CDR1 is MNHEY, CDR2 SVGEGT. The length of the CDR3 is 16 residues. CDR3 sequence reads: CASSPSGGTGQETQYF. As DNA, the CDR3 is TGTGCCAGCAGTCCCAGTGGGGGGACGGGGCAAGAGACCCAGTACTTC.

This chain joins TRBV6-1 and TRBJ1-2; D not certain. The V end was cut by 3 bases, the J end by 7 bases, with 12 bases between. The CDR3 loop spans 13 amino acids. In germline, CDR1 is MNHNS, CDR2 SASEGT. The CDR3 protein is CASSDPALGGYTF. CDR3 coding DNA: TGTGCCAGCAGTGACCCGGCCCTGGGTGGCTACACCTTC.

The chain has TRBV14 and TRBJ1-6; D is possibly TRBD1 (5 bases). The V end was cut by 2 bases, the J end by 10 bases, with 18 bases between. CDR1 is SGHDN and CDR2 is FVKESK in the germline V gene. This CDR3 spans 16 amino acids. DNA for the CDR3: TGTGCCAGCAGCCAAAGAGGGGCTCACTGGAACTCACCCCTCCACTTT. This gives the protein CASSQRGAHWNSPLHF.

The chain is built from TRBV5-4 and TRBJ2-5; D perhaps matches TRBD1 (6 bases). This CDR3 has 13 residues. V was pared by 6 bases and J by 5 bases, with 14 bases between. From germline, CDR1 is SGHNT and CDR2 YYREEE (reference sequence). The CDR3 loop reads CASTRDTGETQYF. The CDR3 DNA reads as TGTGCCAGCACCAGGGACACCGGGGAGACCCAGTACTTC.

This clone has a single count. This sequence joins TRBV6-5 and TRBJ2-1, with D perhaps matching TRBD2 (5 bases). The V gene's germline CDR1 is MNHEY and CDR2 SVGAGI. There are 14 residues in the CDR3. V lost 0 bases to trimming and J lost 9 bases, with 12 bases between them. CDR3 DNA sequence: TGTGCCAGCAGTTACTCGAGGGCCGGAGGTGAGCAGTTCTTC. As protein: CASSYSRAGGEQFF.

V is TRBV15 and J is TRBJ1-1; no clear D gene. The CDR3 is 14 residues long. Germline CDR1 LNHNV, CDR2 YYDKDF (reference sequence). With 5 bases removed from V and 2 bases from J, the gap between germline ends came to 12 bases. The CDR3 spells CATSPSTENTEAFF. The CDR3 bases are TGTGCCACCAGCCCCAGCACAGAAAACACTGAAGCTTTCTTT.

The rearrangement joins TRBV24-1 to TRBJ2-5, with a possible D match to TRBD1 (5 bases). Germline CDR1 KGHDR, CDR2 SFDVKD. The CDR3 is 16 amino acids. The germline V and J ends were trimmed by 1 base and 0 bases, with 11 bases remaining between them. The CDR3 bases are TGTGCCACCAGTGATTTTAGCCGGACAAACCAAGAGACCCAGTACTTC. Its protein product is CATSDFSRTNQETQYF.